The 22 T cell receptor beta chains reported below all come from one sample, sequenced in a study of T cell changes during pregnancy in multiple sclerosis. Assay: immunoSEQ multiplex PCR; the TCRdb copy retains only in-frame clones and omits some. The sample holds some 47,000 clones; approximately 90% are singletons and the top ten take 5.5% to 6.5%. This material consisted of CD8+ T cells from peripheral blood mononuclear cells, taken after pregnancy. Receptors were obtained from a female donor in good health, enrolled as a control in a pregnancy study.

The DNA for the CDR3 is TGTGCCAGCAGCGTAGGTCGGGGGTATGGGGCCAACGTCCTGACTTTC. Translating gives CASSVGRGYGANVLTF. The chain links TRBV9 to TRBJ2-6, with D possibly matching TRBD2 (6 bases). Trimming shortened V by 0 bases and J by 3 bases, and 10 bases separated the two germline ends. The germline V gene encodes CDR1 SGDLS and CDR2 YYNGEE. This CDR3 has 16 amino acids.

The V call is TRBV4-1, the J call TRBJ2-1; D is ambiguous. Looked up from germline, CDR1 is MGHRA and CDR2 is YSYEKL. With 1 base removed from V and 7 bases from J, the gap between germline ends came to 8 bases. This CDR3 is 13 amino acids long. Here the CDR3 reads CASSQVLRNEQFF. The CDR3 DNA is TGCGCCAGCAGCCAAGTGCTGCGGAATGAGCAGTTCTTC.

The gene calls are TRBV7-9 and TRBJ2-1; no firm D call. The CDR3 is 16 amino acids. Germline V gene sequence: CDR1 SEHNR, CDR2 FQNEAQ (reference sequence). Trimming shortened V by 3 bases and J by 0 bases, and 12 bases separated the two germline ends. The chain's CDR3 is CASSFFGQSSYNEQFF. The CDR3 bases are TGTGCCAGCAGCTTTTTTGGCCAAAGCTCCTACAATGAGCAGTTCTTC.

This chain joins TRBV2 and TRBJ1-1, with D maybe TRBD1 (5 bases). Trimming removed 10 bases from V and 5 bases from J, with 20 bases in between. The CDR3 spans 14 residues. The germline gives CDR1 SNHLY, CDR2 FYNNEI. CDR3 in amino acids: CATPRLGEGTEAFF. CDR3 DNA: TGTGCCACCCCCCGTTTGGGGGAGGGGACTGAAGCTTTCTTT.

This chain joins TRBV5-3 and TRBJ1-1, with D tentatively TRBD1 (5 bases). TRBV5-3 is an ORF for which the function is uncertain. Between the trimmed V and J ends, which lost 0 bases and 1 base, there was a span of 7 bases. This CDR3 has 14 amino acids. CDR3 protein: CARSLEGSNTEAFF. In nucleotides, the CDR3 is TGTGCCAGAAGCTTGGAGGGGTCGAACACTGAAGCTTTCTTT.

The rearrangement joins TRBV9 to TRBJ2-1; 10 bases fit TRBD2. V shed 4 bases, J shed 8 bases, and the junction held 12 bases outside the gene matches. The germline gives CDR1 SGDLS, CDR2 YYNGEE. The length of the CDR3 is 16 residues. This chain's CDR3 is CASSLKAGGGLHEQFF. CDR3 DNA: TGTGCCAGCAGCTTAAAAGCGGGGGGGGGTTTGCATGAGCAGTTCTTC.

This rearrangement joins TRBV13 to TRBJ1-5; TRBD1 might be the D (6 bases). V lost 5 bases and J lost 2, with 13 bases in between. Germline CDR1 PRHDT, CDR2 FYEKMQ (reference sequence). The CDR3 sequence is 15 residues long. The CDR3 DNA sequence: TGTGCCAGCAGCCTTCGCGGACAGCGCAATCAGCCCCAGCATTTT. It yields the protein CASSLRGQRNQPQHF.

The V and J genes are TRBV19 and TRBJ2-2; D perhaps matches TRBD2 (7 bases). V was clipped by 5 bases and J by 3 bases, with 10 bases between them. Germline CDR1 reads LNHDA; CDR2 reads SQIVND (reference sequence). The CDR3 has 14 amino acids. The CDR3 loop reads CASSLGGDTGELFF. The CDR3 nucleotides read TGTGCCAGTAGTTTAGGGGGGGACACCGGGGAGCTGTTTTTT.

This chain joins TRBV4-3 and TRBJ1-1; no reliable D call. The CDR3 spans 18 residues. V gave up 0 bases and J gave up 0 bases, with 17 bases separating them. Germline CDR1 reads LGHNA; CDR2 reads YSLEER. Here the CDR3 DNA reads TGCGCCAGCAGCCAAGAAGTTCAGGACGGAGGAATGAACACTGAAGCTTTCTTT. Translating it yields CASSQEVQDGGMNTEAFF.

The rearrangement uses TRBV27 and TRBJ2-7; a weak D match, TRBD1 (6 bases). The germline gives CDR1 MNHEY, CDR2 SMNVEV (reference sequence). The CDR3 spans 15 residues. Deletions cut 6 bases from V and 2 bases from J, with 17 bases between. The CDR3 DNA reads TGTGCCAGCAGAATCGTACGGGACACCACCTACGAGCAGTACTTC. This gives the protein CASRIVRDTTYEQYF.

This chain uses TRBV4-3 with TRBJ1-2; a weak D match, TRBD1 (5 bases). This CDR3 is 12 amino acids long. Germline V gene data show CDR1 as LGHNA and CDR2 as YSLEER. Trimming took off 6 bases at V and 8 bases at J, with 13 bases between the two ends. The CDR3 sequence is CASRTGGEGYTF. The CDR3 DNA reads TGCGCCAGCAGAACGGGGGGGGAAGGCTACACCTTC.

The chain uses TRBV9 and TRBJ2-1; D is ambiguous. The germline CDR1 and CDR2 sequences are SGDLS and YYNGEE. Trimming removed 0 bases from V and 0 bases from J, with 10 bases in between. CDR3 size: 16 residues. CDR3 residues: CASSVGAESSYNEQFF. In nucleotides, the CDR3 is TGTGCCAGCAGCGTAGGGGCTGAAAGCTCCTACAATGAGCAGTTCTTC.

The CDR3 nucleotides are TGCAGCGTTGAAACCCCGGGACAGTACTATGGCTACACCTTC. Protein product: CSVETPGQYYGYTF. The chain joins TRBV29-1 to TRBJ1-2; 7 positions match TRBD1. The J segment lost 3 bases and the V segment lost 2 bases, leaving 6 bases of the junction unmatched. The CDR3 is 14 amino acids. Germline-derived CDR1 and CDR2 are SQVTM and ANQGSEA.

The chain combines TRBV9 with TRBJ1-2; D is possibly TRBD1 (5 bases). Trimming took 0 bases from V and 5 from J, leaving 8 bases between them. The CDR3 length is 13 residues. Germline lookup yields CDR1 SGDLS and CDR2 YYNGEE. CDR3 coding DNA: TGTGCCAGCAGCGTAGGGGCAGGGTATGGCTACACCTTC. Protein product: CASSVGAGYGYTF.

V is TRBV6-4 and J is TRBJ2-1; a weak D match, TRBD2 (6 bases). Germline CDR1 is MRHNA and CDR2 is SNTAGT. Trimming shortened V by 3 bases and J by 4 bases, and 10 bases separated the two germline ends. CDR3 length: 14 amino acids. The CDR3 loop reads CASSEGGDYNEQFF. The CDR3 nucleotides are TGTGCCAGCAGTGAGGGGGGAGATTACAATGAGCAGTTCTTC.

The rearrangement uses TRBV19 and TRBJ1-4, with a possible D match to TRBD1 (6 bases). The germline CDR1 and CDR2 sequences are LNHDA and SQIVND (reference sequence). The CDR3 extends over 15 amino acids. With 4 bases removed from V and 0 bases from J, the gap between germline ends came to 9 bases. The CDR3 sequence is CASSRGPATNEKLFF. The CDR3 coding sequence is TGTGCCAGTAGTAGGGGGCCCGCAACTAATGAAAAACTGTTTTTT.

The chain joins TRBV7-9 to TRBJ2-5, with 13 nucleotides matching TRBD2. This CDR3 has 18 residues. V lost 4 bases to trimming and J lost 2 bases; unmatched junction nucleotides: 10. Germline-derived CDR1 and CDR2 are SEHNR and FQNEAQ (reference sequence). In DNA, the CDR3 is TGTGCCAGCAGCTCCCCCTCCGGGACTAGCGGGGCTCAAGAGACCCAGTACTTC. Translated, it gives CASSSPSGTSGAQETQYF. Complete variable domain (other parts from reference TRBV7-9 and TRBJ2-5): DTGVSQNPRHKITKRGQNVTFRCDPISEHNRLYWYRQTLGQGPEFLTYFQNEAQLEKSRLLSDRFSAERPKGSFSTLEIQRTEQGDSAMYLCASSSPSGTSGAQETQYFGPGTRLLVL.

The J gene is TRBJ2-5, the V gene TRBV11-2; 10 bases fit TRBD2. The CDR3 has 19 amino acids. V lost 1 base, J lost 1 base, and 12 bases stayed unmatched. Germline assignment: CDR1 SGHAT and CDR2 FQNNGV. CDR3 sequence: CASSLVGAKSGGAQETQYF. DNA of the CDR3: TGTGCCAGCAGCTTAGTGGGGGCCAAGAGCGGGGGGGCCCAAGAGACCCAGTACTTC. The whole variable domain, remainder taken from reference TRBV11-2 and TRBJ2-5, is EAGVAQSPRYKIIEKRQSVAFWCNPISGHATLYWYQQILGQGPKLLIQFQNNGVVDDSQLPKDRFSAERLKGVDSTLKIQPAKLEDSAVYLCASSLVGAKSGGAQETQYFGPGTRLLVL.

V gene TRBV27 combines with J gene TRBJ1-1; D possibly corresponds to TRBD1 (5 bases). The CDR3 is 12 amino acids. V gave up 7 bases and J gave up 1 base, with 7 bases separating them. The V gene's germline CDR1 is MNHEY and CDR2 SMNVEV (reference sequence). The CDR3 nucleotides are TGTGCCAGCACAGACAGGAACACTGAAGCTTTCTTT. It encodes CASTDRNTEAFF.

The chain has TRBV15 and TRBJ1-4; 8 nucleotides align to TRBD1. Germline V lookup: CDR1 LNHNV, CDR2 YYDKDF (reference sequence). The CDR3 is 15 residues long. J lost 7 bases, V lost 3 bases, and 7 bases had no gene match. The DNA of the CDR3 is TGTGCCACCAGCAGCGCCAGGGGGCAGGGTGAAAAACTGTTTTTT. Amino acid sequence: CATSSARGQGEKLFF.

The J gene is TRBJ1-2, the V gene TRBV9; the match to TRBD1 covers 8 bases. Per the germline V gene, CDR1 is SGDLS and CDR2 is YYNGEE. The CDR3 totals 15 residues. V lost 4 bases and J lost 6; bases outside the gene matches: 11. CDR3 sequence: CASSSEVRGRDGYTF. The CDR3 DNA sequence: TGTGCCAGCAGCTCAGAGGTCAGGGGGCGGGATGGCTACACCTTC.

The chain recombines TRBV5-4 with TRBJ2-5; 7 bases are shared with TRBD1. After removal of 3 bases from V and 1 base from J, the junction contained 6 bases not matched to a gene. Germline V gives CDR1 SGHNT, CDR2 YYREEE (reference sequence). The CDR3 extends over 15 amino acids. The CDR3 bases are TGTGCCAGCAGCTCGTACTGGACAGGCCAAGAGACCCAGTACTTC. Translation: CASSSYWTGQETQYF. The full variable domain, with the rest looked up from reference TRBV5-4 and TRBJ2-5, is ETGVTQSPTHLIKTRGQQVTLRCSSQSGHNTVSWYQQALGQGPQFIFQYYREEENGRGNFPPRFSGLQFPNYSSELNVNALELDDSALYLCASSSYWTGQETQYFGPGTRLLVL.